The 8 T cell receptor beta chains given below trace back to one sample, sequenced in a study of blood T cell repertoires in COVID-19. Assay used: immunoSEQ multiplex PCR; TCRdb lists only in-frame clones, some missing. The repertoire holds about 80,000 clones, with 85% as singletons. Input material: peripheral blood. These receptors originate from a man aged 50 to 60 with COVID-19, enrolled during active disease.

The chain links TRBV18 to TRBJ1-3; 9 bases match TRBD1. The ends lost 1 base at V and 1 base at J; junction bases unmatched: 5. CDR1 and CDR2 from the germline V gene are KGHSH and LQKENI. CDR3 length: 17 residues. CDR3: CASSPQTGGLSGNTIYF. CDR3 DNA sequence: TGTGCCAGCTCACCACAGACAGGGGGTCTTTCTGGAAACACCATATATTTT.

This clone was counted only a few times. The chain carries TRBV29-1 and TRBJ1-1, with a weak D call TRBD1 (5 bases). The ends were cut back, 6 bases at V and 1 base at J, with 12 bases in the middle. The CDR3 consists of 13 residues. Germline CDR1 is SQVTM and CDR2 is ANQGSEA. The chain's CDR3 is CSVTWGGNTEAFF. The CDR3 coding sequence is TGCAGCGTGACGTGGGGGGGGAACACTGAAGCTTTCTTT.

The J gene is TRBJ2-2, the V gene TRBV2; 8 bases line up with TRBD2. Germline V gene lookup returns CDR1 SNHLY and CDR2 FYNNEI. V shed 4 bases, J shed 0 bases, and the junction held 10 bases outside the gene matches. This CDR3 is built from 18 residues. The CDR3 sequence is CASSGSSGSAANTGELFF. The CDR3 bases are TGTGCCAGCAGTGGGTCCAGCGGGAGTGCGGCGAACACCGGGGAGCTGTTTTTT.

The chain couples TRBV24-1 to TRBJ2-1; 13 nucleotides align to TRBD2. The CDR3 has 16 residues. The J segment lost 8 bases and the V segment lost 3 bases, leaving 6 bases of the junction unmatched. In germline, CDR1 is KGHDR, CDR2 SFDVKD. CDR3 coding DNA: TGTGCCACCAGTGATACGACTAGCGGGAGGATCGATGAGCAGTTCTTC. It codes for CATSDTTSGRIDEQFF.

The count of this clone is one. The V gene is TRBV11-3, the J gene TRBJ2-1; 10 positions agree with TRBD1. CDR1 SGHNT and CDR2 YENEEA come from the germline V gene. Trimming at V came to 5 bases and at J to 3 bases, leaving 4 bases not matched to a gene. The CDR3 spans 15 residues. The CDR3: CASSPDRGLYNEQFF. In DNA form, the CDR3 reads TGTGCCAGCAGCCCAGACAGGGGGCTCTACAATGAGCAGTTCTTC. Based on the CDR3 plus reference TRBV11-3 and TRBJ2-1, the full variable domain is EAGVVQSPRYKIIEKKQPVAFWCNPISGHNTLYWYLQNLGQGPELLIRYENEEAVDDSQLPKDRFSAERLKGVDSTLKIQPAELGDSAVYLCASSPDRGLYNEQFFGPGTRLTVL.

This clone is a singleton in its sample. V is TRBV3-1 (or the pseudogene TRBV3-2) and J is TRBJ2-3; D uncertain. Germline V gives CDR1 LGHDT, CDR2 YNNKEL (reference sequence). Trimming stripped 2 bases from V and 1 base from J, with 4 bases between. The CDR3 totals 13 residues. The CDR3 DNA sequence: TGTGCCAGCAGCCAACAGGGCACAGATACGCAGTATTTT. Translation: CASSQQGTDTQYF.

The rearrangement joins TRBV19 to TRBJ1-5; D gene uncertain. CDR1 LNHDA and CDR2 SQIVND come from the germline V gene (reference sequence). The germline V and J ends were trimmed by 4 bases and 0 bases, with 13 bases remaining between them. This CDR3 region has 16 residues. CDR3 coding DNA: TGTGCCAGTAGTACAGGAATTCTTAATAGCAATCAGCCCCAGCATTTT. Amino acid sequence: CASSTGILNSNQPQHF.

The V gene is TRBV5-1, the J gene TRBJ2-1, with 8 bases aligning to TRBD1. Germline-derived CDR1 and CDR2 are SGHRS and YFSETQ. The CDR3 runs to 15 residues. Unmatched junction bases numbered 5, after V lost 4 bases and J lost 2 bases. DNA of the CDR3: TGCGCCAGCAGCCCAGGACAGGGCACCTACAATGAGCAGTTCTTC. This codes for CASSPGQGTYNEQFF.